This TCR beta chain was captured in a study of CD8 T cells in Susac syndrome. Germline loops: CDR1 KGHDR, CDR2 SFDVKD. The CDR3 is made up of 14 amino acids. V dropped 7 bases and J dropped 5; count of bases not matched to a gene: 7. TCR beta from blood CD8+ and CD4+ T cells was sequenced. Relapsing-remitting disease, either stable or active, was present in the treatment-naive patients who were the multiple sclerosis controls. TEMRA cells were enriched by FACS, and CD4+ and CD8+ T cells were negatively isolated. Overall study results and limits: The study acknowledged a relatively small number of individuals in its TCR sequencing and HLA analysis.

Concerning this clonotype: Its antigen is not identified.

Reverse transcription of roughly 0.5 to 1 ug RNA was carried out with random hexamers. TCRdb fed the immunoSEQ multiplex PCR reads into MiXCR, producing one record per CDR3 protein. Here the sample spans 130,000 or so distinct CDR3 sequences, roughly 96% being singletons. The TCR was taken from a human donor with multiple sclerosis. Sequenced material: CD4+ T cells from PBMCs. The V gene is TRBV24-1, the J gene TRBJ2-1, with TRBD1 matching 7 bases. This CDR3 is CATRNRDSNNEQFF. The CDR3 coding sequence is TGTGCCACCAGAAACCGGGACAGCAACAATGAGCAGTTCTTC.